This T cell receptor beta chain was retrieved from a study of T cells in Graves' hyperthyroidism and ophthalmopathy. Study in general: Peripheral blood was collected at initial diagnosis, before any treatment.

This clonotype was seen a few times. Its antigen is unidentified. RNA transcripts served as the template for amplifying TCR beta CDR3 regions. First-round RT-PCR targeting the TCR CDR3 was performed with the HTBI primer set. TCRdb itself ran the multiplex PCR reads through MiXCR, one entry per CDR3 protein. The table lists hundreds of thousands of distinct CDR3 sequences, approximately 15% of them singletons. The CDR3 loop spans 17 amino acids. With 4 bases clipped from V and 5 bases from J, the junction kept 14 bases outside the gene matches. Exclusion followed for patients with uncontrolled infection, other autoimmune disease, pregnancy or lactation. Notes on the study in general: Through a model of 13 V-J features, ophthalmopathy was separated from stable hyperthyroidism.

The TCR was taken from a woman between 18 and 29 years old with Graves' hyperthyroidism. The chain couples TRBV12-3 or TRBV12-4 to TRBJ2-1; TRBD2 aligns across 7 bases. Sample: blood. In nucleotides, the CDR3 is TGTGCCAGCAGTTACTCGATCAGCGGGACCACACACAATGAGCAGTTCTTC. It specifies CASSYSISGTTHNEQFF.